The 5 T cell receptor beta chains presented below share a single source sample, sequenced in a study of blood T cell repertoires in COVID-19. Here immunoSEQ multiplex PCR was the method, and the copy in TCRdb shows in-frame clones only, minus some. The sample has about 120,000 clones; approximately 90% are singletons. Sequences were obtained from peripheral blood. These receptors all come from a man aged 65 to 85 with active or convalescent COVID-19.

In this sample, this clone turned up once. The chain carries TRBV5-4 and TRBJ2-5, with D unresolved. CDR3 length: 13 amino acids. Trimming removed 4 bases from V and 7 bases from J, with 14 bases in between. Germline V CDR1 and CDR2: SGHNT, YYREEE (reference sequence). The CDR3 DNA reads as TGTGCCAGCAGCCTAGGTAAAGAGGTGACCCAGTACTTC. The encoded protein is CASSLGKEVTQYF.

The chain carries TRBV5-1 and TRBJ2-7; 8 bases match TRBD2. Germline values: CDR1 SGHRS, CDR2 YFSETQ. V shed 4 bases, J shed 6 bases, and the junction held 12 bases outside the gene matches. The CDR3 consists of 15 residues. CDR3 in DNA: TGCGCCAGCAGCCAGTCGCCGGGAGGGTCCGGCGAGCAGTACTTC. Protein sequence: CASSQSPGGSGEQYF.

The V gene is TRBV12-3 or TRBV12-4, the J gene TRBJ2-1; D remains ambiguous. The CDR3 covers 12 residues. Trimming shortened V by 1 base and J by 7 bases, and 5 bases separated the two germline ends. CDR3 in amino acids: CASSLDWNEQFF. The CDR3 DNA reads as TGTGCCAGCAGTTTAGACTGGAATGAGCAGTTCTTC.

CDR3 coding DNA: TGCAGGGCCCCGGAGTCCGGGACCCAGTACTTC. Translating gives CRAPESGTQYF. This chain links TRBV20-1 with TRBJ2-5; D call uncertain. The CDR3 covers 11 residues. Germline V gene sequence: CDR1 DFQATT, CDR2 SNEGSKA (reference sequence).

The chain joins TRBV28 to TRBJ1-5, with 10 positions matching TRBD1. V shed 2 bases and J 4 bases; nucleotides not matched to a gene: 5. The V gene's germline CDR1 is MDHEN and CDR2 SYDVKM. The CDR3 length is 16 residues. The CDR3 region is CASSLRQGAGNQPQHF. CDR3 nucleotide sequence: TGTGCCAGCAGTTTACGACAGGGGGCGGGAAATCAGCCCCAGCATTTT.